This T cell receptor (beta chain) was recovered during a study of T cell changes during pregnancy in multiple sclerosis. Using immunoSEQ multiplex PCR, the repertoire was profiled, and TCRdb retains in-frame clones only, with some absent. The sample gives about 47,000 clones, roughly 89% of which show up once; about 1.8% is in the top ten. There are 11 residues in the CDR3. Per the germline V gene, CDR1 is SGHDT and CDR2 is YYEEEE. Trimming removed 4 bases from V and 3 bases from J, with 5 bases in between. The gene calls are TRBV5-6 and TRBJ2-7; no clear D gene. This TCR was sampled from a female donor with multiple sclerosis, enrolled in a pregnancy study. Sequences were derived from peripheral blood, sampled in the first trimester of pregnancy. This CDR3 reads CASSLYYEQYF. The CDR3 DNA reads as TGTGCCAGCAGCCTCTACTACGAGCAGTACTTC. The complete variable domain, with remaining parts taken from reference TRBV5-6 and TRBJ2-7, reads DAGVTQSPTHLIKTRGQQVTLRCSPKSGHDTVSWYQQALGQGPQFIFQYYEEEERQRGNFPDRFSGHQFPNYSSELNVNALLLGDSALYLCASSLYYEQYFGPGTRLTVT.